Listed here are 10 T cell receptor beta chains from one sample, sequenced in a study of PD-L1 blockade in urothelial cancer. TCRdb's table, derived via immunoSEQ multiplex PCR, lists solely in-frame clones and lacks some. The top ten hold more than 15% of the sample, which has about 56,000 clones, 85% to 90% seen once. Sample time point: pretreatment peripheral blood. Sample: PBMCs, taken around atezolizumab (anti-PD-L1) treatment. These receptors all stem from a man aged 70 or older with urothelial cancer.

The gene calls are TRBV5-1 and TRBJ2-1, with D uncertain. The CDR3 totals 13 residues. The V gene lost 1 base and the J gene lost 2 bases, with 4 bases spanning the gap. CDR1 is SGHRS, CDR2 YFSETQ, per germline. The CDR3 is CASSLFTYNEQFF. CDR3 bases: TGCGCCAGCAGCTTGTTTACCTACAATGAGCAGTTCTTC.

This chain uses TRBV7-8 with TRBJ2-7; 7 nucleotides match TRBD2. Losses at the gene ends were 1 base for V and 5 bases for J; bases not matched to a gene: 2. Germline V gene lookup returns CDR1 SGHVS and CDR2 FQNEAQ. The CDR3 is 13 amino acids. CDR3 region: CASSLDRGDEQYF. In DNA form, the CDR3 reads TGTGCCAGCAGCTTAGATCGGGGGGACGAGCAGTACTTC.

The chain uses TRBV6-1 and TRBJ2-5, with 10 bases lining up with TRBD1. The V and J ends lost 6 bases and 2 bases, in that order; junction bases with no gene match: 3. The CDR3 is 14 amino acids. In germline, CDR1 is MNHNS, CDR2 SASEGT. The CDR3 DNA follows: TGTGCCAGCAGACCGGGACAGGGGCAAGAGACCCAGTACTTC. It codes for CASRPGQGQETQYF.

This chain connects TRBV19 to TRBJ1-1; maybe TRBD1 (6 bases). V was trimmed by 4 bases and J by 4 bases, leaving 19 bases between them. This CDR3 has 16 residues. CDR1 and CDR2 (germline): LNHDA, SQIVND (reference sequence). The CDR3 reads CASSTFGRGDLTEAFF. The CDR3 region has the DNA TGTGCCAGTAGTACCTTCGGCAGGGGTGATCTCACTGAAGCTTTCTTT.

This chain uses TRBV15 with TRBJ2-2; 7 nucleotides line up with TRBD2. V lost 7 bases to trimming and J lost 4 bases; unmatched junction nucleotides: 15. Germline V lookup: CDR1 LNHNV, CDR2 YYDKDF (reference sequence). The CDR3 runs to 17 residues. CDR3 amino acids: CATTPAPSGRGTGELFF. The CDR3 coding sequence is TGTGCCACCACTCCGGCCCCTAGCGGTAGAGGCACCGGGGAGCTGTTTTTT.

The chain recombines TRBV21-1 with TRBJ1-1; the table's D call TRBD1 went unverified against the DNA. TRBV21-1 is a listed pseudogene. The CDR3 length is 17 residues. Written as DNA, the CDR3 is TGTGCCAGCAGCGGGCCCCACAGACCTCACATGAACACTGAAGCTTTCTTT. It specifies CASSGPHRPHMNTEAFF.

This chain connects TRBV5-1 to TRBJ1-1; D call uncertain. Between the trimmed V and J ends, which lost 2 bases and 0 bases, there was a span of 11 bases. CDR3 length equals 15 residues. CDR1 is SGHRS and CDR2 is YFSETQ in the germline V gene. The CDR3 DNA reads TGCGCCAGCAGCTTTGGGCAGTCTTTGAACACTGAAGCTTTCTTT. It codes for CASSFGQSLNTEAFF.

This clone occurred once. The rearrangement joins TRBV18 to TRBJ1-1; 9 bases map to TRBD1. Germline V gene data show CDR1 as KGHSH and CDR2 as LQKENI. This CDR3 comprises 15 residues. After removal of 5 bases from V and 4 bases from J, the junction contained 8 bases not matched to a gene. The CDR3 loop reads CASSLGQGRFTEAFF. DNA for the CDR3: TGTGCCAGCTCATTGGGACAGGGTCGATTCACTGAAGCTTTCTTT.

V gene TRBV5-1 combines with J gene TRBJ2-7, with 9 bases identical to TRBD2. Germline lookup yields CDR1 SGHRS and CDR2 YFSETQ. J was trimmed by 6 bases and V by 1 base; bases with no gene match: 8. The CDR3 has 15 residues. For the CDR3, the DNA is TGCGCCAGCAGCTTGACTAGCGGGCCCGTGGGCGAGCAGTACTTC. Translating gives CASSLTSGPVGEQYF.

This chain links TRBV6-1 with TRBJ2-1; possible D gene TRBD2, 5 bases. V was shortened by 6 bases and J by 9 bases, with 18 bases between the two germline ends. CDR1 and CDR2 from the germline V gene are MNHNS and SASEGT. This CDR3 contains 14 residues. The CDR3 coding sequence is TGTGCCAGCAGCCCCACAGCGGCCCTGGGTGAGCAGTTCTTC. Residues: CASSPTAALGEQFF.